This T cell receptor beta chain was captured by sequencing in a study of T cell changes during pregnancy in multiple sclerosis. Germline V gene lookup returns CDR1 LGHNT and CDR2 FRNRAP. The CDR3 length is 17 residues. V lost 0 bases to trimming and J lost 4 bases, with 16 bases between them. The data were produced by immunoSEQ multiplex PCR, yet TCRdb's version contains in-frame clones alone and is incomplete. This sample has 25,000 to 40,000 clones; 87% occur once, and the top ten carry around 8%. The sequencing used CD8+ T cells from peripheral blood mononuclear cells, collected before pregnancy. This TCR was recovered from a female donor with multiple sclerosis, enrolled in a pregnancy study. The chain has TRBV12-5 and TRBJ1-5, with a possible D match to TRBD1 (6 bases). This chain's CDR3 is CASGLVTGAQGNQPQHF. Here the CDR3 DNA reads TGTGCTAGTGGTTTGGTAACAGGCGCACAGGGTAATCAGCCCCAGCATTTT.